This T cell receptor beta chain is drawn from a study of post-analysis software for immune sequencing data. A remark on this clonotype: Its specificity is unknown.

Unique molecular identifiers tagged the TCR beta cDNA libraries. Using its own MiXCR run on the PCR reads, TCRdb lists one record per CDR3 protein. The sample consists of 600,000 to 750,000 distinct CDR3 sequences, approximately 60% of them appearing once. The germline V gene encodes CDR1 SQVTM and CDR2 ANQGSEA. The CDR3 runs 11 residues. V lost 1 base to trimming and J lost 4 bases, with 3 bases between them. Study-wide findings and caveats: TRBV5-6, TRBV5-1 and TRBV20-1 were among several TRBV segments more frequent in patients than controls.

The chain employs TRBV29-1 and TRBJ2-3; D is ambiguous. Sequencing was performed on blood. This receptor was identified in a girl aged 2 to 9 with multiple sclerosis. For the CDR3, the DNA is TGCAGCGTTGAAGGGCCAGATACGCAGTATTTT. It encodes CSVEGPDTQYF.